This is a list of T cell receptor beta chains from one sample in a study of blood T cell repertoires in COVID-19. Some clones are missing from TCRdb's copy, which holds only in-frame ones; the method was immunoSEQ multiplex PCR. The repertoire holds some 490,000 clones, with around 85% as singletons. The sequenced material came from PBMCs or T cells enriched from blood (not recorded which). The receptors derive from an older woman who had recovered from COVID-19. The CDR3 runs from the conserved cysteine through the conserved F or W. A D gene is named only where the DNA matches it firmly. The listing skips clone size in some rows; elsewhere it reads once, few, many or a size class.

>.|.|TRBV7-8|TRBJ2-1
CASSFDRNNEQFF
TGTGCCAGCAGCTTCGACAGAAACAATGAGCAGTTCTTC
>.|TRBD1|TRBV3-1/TRBV3-2|TRBJ1-1
CASSPRGSNTEAFF
TGTGCCAGCAGCCCCAGGGGGTCGAACACTGAAGCTTTCTTT
>once|TRBD1|TRBV3-1/TRBV3-2|TRBJ1-2
CASSQGTGSKGYTF
TGTGCCAGCAGCCAAGGGACAGGCTCTAAGGGCTACACCTTC
>.|.|TRBV5-1|TRBJ2-3
CASSLDRVTDTQYF
TGCGCCAGCAGCTTGGACAGGGTCACAGATACGCAGTATTTT
>.|.|TRBV7-2|TRBJ1-3
CASSLGPSGNTIYF
TGTGCCAGCAGCTTAGGTCCTTCTGGAAACACCATATATTTT
>.|.|TRBV11-3|TRBJ1-6
CASSLRSSYNSPLHF
TGTGCCAGCAGCTTAAGGAGCTCCTATAATTCACCCCTCCACTTT
>once|.|TRBV3-1/TRBV3-2|TRBJ1-2
CASSHLGDYGYTF
TGTGCCAGCAGCCATCTGGGAGACTATGGCTACACCTTC
>.|TRBD1|TRBV2|TRBJ1-2
CASSGQGAYYGYTF
TGTGCCAGCAGTGGGCAGGGGGCATACTATGGCTACACCTTC
>.|.|TRBV24-1|TRBJ2-2
CATSPVRGGSGELFF
TGTGCCACCAGTCCCGTTAGGGGGGGATCCGGGGAGCTGTTTTTT
>.|TRBD2|TRBV10-3|TRBJ2-3
CAISEYTGGSTDTQYF
TGTGCCATCAGTGAGTATACGGGGGGAAGCACAGATACGCAGTATTTT
>.|.|TRBV10-3|TRBJ2-7
CAIAPTTSTYEQYF
TGTGCCATCGCCCCAACGACAAGCACCTACGAGCAGTACTTC
>.|.|TRBV12-3/TRBV12-4|TRBJ2-7
CASGNSYEQYF
TGTGCCAGCGGCAACTCCTACGAGCAGTACTTC
>.|TRBD2|TRBV5-4|TRBJ2-1
CASTSGGAEKFNEQFF
TGTGCCAGCACCAGCGGGGGGGCCGAAAAATTTAATGAGCAGTTCTTC
>.|.|TRBV5-1|TRBJ1-5
CASSLGAGNQPQHF
TGCGCCAGCAGCCTTGGGGCCGGCAATCAGCCCCAGCATTTT
>.|.|TRBV11-3|TRBJ2-1
CASSPQGLPGHEQFF
TGTGCCAGCAGCCCCCAGGGACTCCCAGGCCATGAGCAGTTCTTC
>.|TRBD1|TRBV11-3|TRBJ1-4
CASSHRQGVDEKLFF
TGTGCCAGCAGCCACCGACAGGGGGTGGATGAAAAACTGTTTTTT
>once|.|TRBV9|TRBJ2-5
CASSALLGIQETQYF
TGTGCCAGCAGCGCCCTACTGGGCATCCAAGAGACCCAGTACTTC
>.|.|TRBV4-1|TRBJ2-1
CASSQGRGTNNEQFF
TGCGCCAGCAGCCAAGGGCGCGGGACGAACAATGAGCAGTTCTTC
>.|.|TRBV6-1|TRBJ1-6
CASSDVAGEDNSPLHF
TGTGCCAGCAGTGATGTGGCAGGGGAAGACAATTCACCCCTCCACTTT
>.|TRBD1|TRBV7-7|TRBJ1-3
CASSPGQGPYSGNTIYF
TGTGCTAGCAGCCCCGGACAGGGACCGTACTCTGGAAACACCATATATTTT
>.|TRBD1|TRBV11-2|TRBJ1-2
CASSSEGQGAYGYTF
TGTGCCAGCAGCTCGGAAGGACAGGGGGCCTATGGCTACACCTTC
>.|.|TRBV6-4|TRBJ2-1
CASSDFGIGEQFF
TGTGCCAGCAGTGATTTCGGGATCGGTGAGCAGTTCTTC
>.|.|TRBV10-2|TRBJ2-3
CASSGGFTDTQYF
TGCGCCAGCAGTGGAGGCTTCACAGATACGCAGTATTTT
>.|.|TRBV4-1|TRBJ2-5
CASSLSTGYQETQYF
TGCGCCAGCAGCCTCTCCACGGGGTACCAAGAGACCCAGTACTTC
>.|TRBD1|TRBV9|TRBJ2-3
CASSIWDRGLADTQYF
TGTGCCAGCAGCATCTGGGACAGGGGGTTGGCAGATACGCAGTATTTT
>once|TRBD1|TRBV6-5|TRBJ1-5
CASTTTGGRNQPQHF
TGTGCCAGCACTACGACAGGGGGTCGCAATCAGCCCCAGCATTTT
>.|.|TRBV7-9|TRBJ2-1
CASSLDGGPLNEQFF
TGTGCCAGCAGCTTAGACGGCGGGCCACTCAATGAGCAGTTCTTC
>few|TRBD1|TRBV20-1|TRBJ2-3
CSAQGADTQYF
TGCAGTGCCCAGGGGGCAGATACGCAGTATTTT
>.|.|TRBV27|TRBJ1-2
CASSLGSRGSGYTF
TGTGCCAGCAGCTTAGGGAGCAGGGGATCTGGCTACACCTTC
>once|.|TRBV12-5|TRBJ1-2
CASGLDGVYSGYTF
TGTGCTAGTGGTTTGGACGGGGTTTATTCTGGCTACACCTTC
>.|.|TRBV3-1/TRBV3-2|TRBJ2-7
CASSQAPGRLYEQYF
TGTGCCAGCAGCCAAGCCCCAGGGCGCCTCTACGAGCAGTACTTC
>.|.|TRBV19|TRBJ2-7
CASSRQQSSYEQYF
TGTGCCAGTAGCCGACAGCAGAGCTCCTACGAGCAGTACTTC
>.|TRBD2|TRBV5-1|TRBJ2-3
CASSPATSGGGTDTQYF
TGCGCCAGCAGCCCAGCGACTAGCGGGGGTGGCACAGATACGCAGTATTTT
>.|.|TRBV25-1|TRBJ1-1
CASSPSGGVTEAFF
TGTGCCAGCAGCCCCTCGGGGGGCGTCACTGAAGCTTTCTTT
>.|.|TRBV19|TRBJ1-2
CASSREGHYGYTF
TGTGCCAGTAGCCGGGAGGGGCACTATGGCTACACCTTC
>.|TRBD1|TRBV6-4|TRBJ1-4
CASSDPTGGGEKLFF
TGTGCCAGCAGTGACCCGACAGGGGGCGGAGAAAAACTGTTTTTT
>.|.|TRBV11-3|TRBJ2-4
CASSLADRFREKNIQYF
TGTGCCAGCAGCTTAGCGGATAGGTTTAGGGAGAAAAACATTCAGTACTTC
>.|TRBD1|TRBV7-2|TRBJ1-3
CASSSSSQGYGNTIYF
TGTGCCAGCAGCTCATCTTCACAGGGGTATGGAAACACCATATATTTT
>.|TRBD1|TRBV11-3|TRBJ1-1
CASSLGYSQGDNTEAFF
TGTGCCAGCAGCTTAGGCTACTCACAGGGGGACAACACTGAAGCTTTCTTT
>.|.|TRBV5-6|TRBJ1-1
CASSSPGRGITEAFF
TGTGCCAGCAGTTCTCCGGGGAGGGGAATCACTGAAGCTTTCTTT
>.|.|TRBV2|TRBJ2-1
CASSVGLDVGHNEQFF
TGTGCCAGCAGTGTGGGTTTGGACGTGGGGCACAATGAGCAGTTCTTC
>.|TRBD1|TRBV18|TRBJ1-1
CASSPGTGDEAFF
TGTGCCAGCTCGCCAGGGACAGGGGATGAAGCTTTCTTT
>.|TRBD2|TRBV14|TRBJ2-1
CASTRTGTTYNEQFF
TGTGCCAGCACCCGTACCGGGACTACCTACAATGAGCAGTTCTTC
>.|TRBD2|TRBV10-1|TRBJ2-4
CASSVERPLRTRGDKNIQYF
TGCGCCAGCAGTGTGGAACGGCCCCTCAGGACTAGGGGAGACAAAAACATTCAGTACTTC